Here is one T cell receptor beta chain with its context. Its antigen is currently unknown. cDNA prepared by RNA extraction and subsequent reverse transcription served as the template for sequencing. Data came from immunoSEQ multiplex PCR; TCRdb stores just in-frame clones and leaves some out. The sample yields about 150,000 clones, about 54% seen once. The CDR3 is made up of 15 amino acids. The V segment lost 4 bases and the J segment 3 bases; nucleotides outside the gene matches: 9. Germline V gene sequence: CDR1 SQVTM, CDR2 ANQGSEA. The data belong to a study of CD8+ T cells in alopecia areata. General study points: Lesional scalp, especially alopecia totalis/universalis, showed higher clonality than normal scalp. Sequencing of scalp samples also includes resident alphabeta T cells from normal skin. Compared with mice, patients displayed less clear TCR sharing, possibly for HLA-related reasons.

Starting from PBMCs, sorting isolated CD4+ and CD8+ T cells. This rearrangement joins TRBV29-1 to TRBJ2-7; 10 bases match TRBD2. Sequencing was carried out using CD4+ T cells sorted from blood. This TCR was recovered from a human donor in good health. The CDR3 spells CSVASSSGRNYEQYF. Written as DNA, the CDR3 is TGCAGCGTTGCTTCCTCTAGCGGGAGAAACTACGAGCAGTACTTC.